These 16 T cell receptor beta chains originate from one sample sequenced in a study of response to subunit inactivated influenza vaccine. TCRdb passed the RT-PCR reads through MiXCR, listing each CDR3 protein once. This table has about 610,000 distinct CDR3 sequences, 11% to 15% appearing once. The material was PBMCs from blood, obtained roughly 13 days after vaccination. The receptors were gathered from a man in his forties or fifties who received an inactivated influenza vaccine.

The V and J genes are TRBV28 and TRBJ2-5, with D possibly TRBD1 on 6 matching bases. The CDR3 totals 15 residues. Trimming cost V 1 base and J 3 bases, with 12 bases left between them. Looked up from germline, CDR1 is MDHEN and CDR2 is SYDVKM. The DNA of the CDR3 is TGTGCCAGCAGTTTATTAGGGGGAGCCGAAGAGACCCAGTACTTC. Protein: CASSLLGGAEETQYF.

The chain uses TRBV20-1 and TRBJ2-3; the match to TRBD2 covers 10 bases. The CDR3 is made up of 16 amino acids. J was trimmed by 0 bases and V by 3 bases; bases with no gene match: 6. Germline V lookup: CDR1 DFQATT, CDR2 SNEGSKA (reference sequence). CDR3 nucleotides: TGCAGTGCTAGGCCTTGGACTAGCGGAAGCACAGATACGCAGTATTTT. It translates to CSARPWTSGSTDTQYF.

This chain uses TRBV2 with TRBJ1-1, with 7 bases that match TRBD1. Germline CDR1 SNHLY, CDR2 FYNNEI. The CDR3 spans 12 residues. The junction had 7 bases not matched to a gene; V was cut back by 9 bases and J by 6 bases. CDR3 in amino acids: CARKQGNAEAFF. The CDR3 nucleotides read TGTGCCAGAAAACAGGGGAATGCTGAAGCTTTCTTT. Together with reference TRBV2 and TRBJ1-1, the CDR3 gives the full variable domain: EPEVTQTPSHQVTQMGQEVILRCVPISNHLYFYWYRQILGQKVEFLVSFYNNEISEKSEIFDDQFSVERPDGSNFTLKIRSTKLEDSAMYFCARKQGNAEAFFGQGTRLTVV.

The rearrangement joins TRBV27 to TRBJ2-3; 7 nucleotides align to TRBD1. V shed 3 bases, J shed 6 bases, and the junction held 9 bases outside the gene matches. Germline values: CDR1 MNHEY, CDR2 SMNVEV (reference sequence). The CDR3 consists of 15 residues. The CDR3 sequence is CASSLSQGRMDTQYF. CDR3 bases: TGTGCCAGCAGTTTGTCACAGGGGCGGATGGATACGCAGTATTTT.

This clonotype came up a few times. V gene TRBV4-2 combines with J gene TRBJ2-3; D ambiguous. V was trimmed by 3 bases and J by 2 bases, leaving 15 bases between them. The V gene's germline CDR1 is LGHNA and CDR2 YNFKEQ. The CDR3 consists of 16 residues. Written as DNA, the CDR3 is TGTGCCAGCAGCCACCGTGCCCGAGACCCCACAGATACGCAGTATTTT. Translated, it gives CASSHRARDPTDTQYF.

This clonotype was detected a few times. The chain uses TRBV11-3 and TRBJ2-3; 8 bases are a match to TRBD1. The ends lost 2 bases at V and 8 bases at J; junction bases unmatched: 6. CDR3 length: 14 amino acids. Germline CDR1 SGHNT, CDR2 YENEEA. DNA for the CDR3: TGTGCCAGCAGCTTACAGGGGGCCGTGGGTACGCAGTATTTT. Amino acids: CASSLQGAVGTQYF.

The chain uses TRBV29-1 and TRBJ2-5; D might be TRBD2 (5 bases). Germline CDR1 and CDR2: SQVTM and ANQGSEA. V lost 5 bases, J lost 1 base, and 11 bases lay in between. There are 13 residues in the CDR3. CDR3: CSVKQRIQETQYF. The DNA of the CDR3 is TGCAGCGTTAAACAGCGGATCCAAGAGACCCAGTACTTC.

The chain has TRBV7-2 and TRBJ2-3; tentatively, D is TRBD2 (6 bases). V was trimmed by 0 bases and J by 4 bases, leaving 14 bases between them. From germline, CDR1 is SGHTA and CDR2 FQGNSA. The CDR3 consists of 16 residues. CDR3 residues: CASSLAGLPSPDTQYF. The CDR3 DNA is TGTGCCAGCAGCTTAGCGGGACTCCCATCTCCAGATACGCAGTATTTT.

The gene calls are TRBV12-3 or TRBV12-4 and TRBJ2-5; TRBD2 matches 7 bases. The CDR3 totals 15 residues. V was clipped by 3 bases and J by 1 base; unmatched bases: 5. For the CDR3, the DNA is TGTGCCAGCAGTTTGGGACTACCAGGCCAAGAGACCCAGTACTTC. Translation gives CASSLGLPGQETQYF.

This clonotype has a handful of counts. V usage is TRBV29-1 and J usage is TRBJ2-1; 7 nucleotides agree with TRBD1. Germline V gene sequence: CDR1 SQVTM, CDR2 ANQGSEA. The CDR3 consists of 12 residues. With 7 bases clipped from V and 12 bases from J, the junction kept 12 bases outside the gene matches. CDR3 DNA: TGCAGCGCTTTCCGGGACAGCCAAGGGCAGTTCTTC. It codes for CSAFRDSQGQFF.

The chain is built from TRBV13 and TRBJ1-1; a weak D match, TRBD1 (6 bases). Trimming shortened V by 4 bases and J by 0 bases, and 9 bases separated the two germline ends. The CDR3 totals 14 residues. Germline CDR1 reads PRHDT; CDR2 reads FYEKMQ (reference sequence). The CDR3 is CASSWGQVNTEAFF. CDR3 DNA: TGTGCCAGCAGCTGGGGACAAGTGAACACTGAAGCTTTCTTT.

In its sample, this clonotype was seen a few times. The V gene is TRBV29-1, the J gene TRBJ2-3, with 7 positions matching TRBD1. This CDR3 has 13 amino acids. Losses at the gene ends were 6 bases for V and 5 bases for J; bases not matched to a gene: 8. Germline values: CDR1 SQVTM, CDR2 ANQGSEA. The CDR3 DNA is TGCAGCGTCAGGACAGGCGGGCAAGATACGCAGTATTTT. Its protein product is CSVRTGGQDTQYF.

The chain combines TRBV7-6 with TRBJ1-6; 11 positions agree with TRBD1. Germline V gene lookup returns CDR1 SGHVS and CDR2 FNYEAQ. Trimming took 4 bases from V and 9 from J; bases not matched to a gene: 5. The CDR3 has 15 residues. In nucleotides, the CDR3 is TGTGCCAGCAGCTACGGACAGGGGGCGTTTTCACCCCTCCACTTT. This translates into CASSYGQGAFSPLHF.

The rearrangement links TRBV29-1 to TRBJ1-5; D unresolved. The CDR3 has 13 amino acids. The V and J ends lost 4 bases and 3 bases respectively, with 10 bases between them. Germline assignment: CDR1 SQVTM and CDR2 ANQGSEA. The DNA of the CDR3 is TGCAGCGTTGCTTCGAGTCCCAATCAGCCCCAGCATTTT. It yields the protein CSVASSPNQPQHF.

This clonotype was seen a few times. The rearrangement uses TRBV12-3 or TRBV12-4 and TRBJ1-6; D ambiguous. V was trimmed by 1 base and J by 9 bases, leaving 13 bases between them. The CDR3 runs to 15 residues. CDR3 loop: CASSLGRGIGSPLHF. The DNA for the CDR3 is TGTGCCAGCAGTTTAGGTCGAGGGATCGGTTCACCCCTCCACTTT.

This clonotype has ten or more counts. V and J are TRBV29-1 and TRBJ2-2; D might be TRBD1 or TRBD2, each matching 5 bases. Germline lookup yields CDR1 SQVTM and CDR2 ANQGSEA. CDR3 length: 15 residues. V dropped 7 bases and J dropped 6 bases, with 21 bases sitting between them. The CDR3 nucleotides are TGCAGCGCCTCCTCAGGGATGGGGAGCGCCGGGGAGCTGTTTTTT. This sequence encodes CSASSGMGSAGELFF.